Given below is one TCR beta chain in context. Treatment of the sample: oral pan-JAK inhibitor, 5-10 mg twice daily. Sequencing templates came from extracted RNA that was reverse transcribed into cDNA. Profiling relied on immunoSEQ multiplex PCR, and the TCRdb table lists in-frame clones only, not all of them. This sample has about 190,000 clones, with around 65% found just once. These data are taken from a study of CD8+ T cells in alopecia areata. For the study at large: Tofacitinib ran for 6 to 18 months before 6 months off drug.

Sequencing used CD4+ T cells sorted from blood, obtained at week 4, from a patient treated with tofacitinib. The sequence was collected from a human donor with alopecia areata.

The CDR3 sequence: CASSPGPNDEQYF. In DNA, the CDR3 is TGTGCCAGCAGCCCGGGACCCAATGACGAGCAGTACTTC. V and J are TRBV4-2 and TRBJ2-5; D could derive from TRBD1 or TRBD2 (5 bases each). The DNA end favors TRBJ2-7, so the J call may be wrong. Germline CDR1 reads LGHNA; CDR2 reads YNFKEQ. The CDR3 is 13 residues long.